This TCR beta chain stems from a study of T cells in Graves' hyperthyroidism and ophthalmopathy. There were TCR beta CDR3 regions amplified from RNA transcripts. First-round RT-PCR of the TCR CDR3 relied on the HTBI primer set. Each CDR3 protein gets one entry after TCRdb re-called the multiplex PCR reads with MiXCR. Among approximately 720,000 distinct CDR3 sequences listed, roughly 20% were seen once. CDR1 is SGHDT, CDR2 YYEEEE, per germline. The CDR3 extends over 14 amino acids. Trimming pared 2 bases from V and 4 bases from J, leaving 12 bases between. The source of this sequence is a woman in her forties or fifties with Graves' hyperthyroidism that later progressed to Graves' ophthalmopathy. The chain combines TRBV5-6 with TRBJ1-1; D gene uncertain. Specimen: blood. CDR3 loop: CASSFLAKGTEAFF. Written as DNA, the CDR3 is TGTGCCAGCAGCTTTTTGGCTAAGGGCACTGAAGCTTTCTTT.